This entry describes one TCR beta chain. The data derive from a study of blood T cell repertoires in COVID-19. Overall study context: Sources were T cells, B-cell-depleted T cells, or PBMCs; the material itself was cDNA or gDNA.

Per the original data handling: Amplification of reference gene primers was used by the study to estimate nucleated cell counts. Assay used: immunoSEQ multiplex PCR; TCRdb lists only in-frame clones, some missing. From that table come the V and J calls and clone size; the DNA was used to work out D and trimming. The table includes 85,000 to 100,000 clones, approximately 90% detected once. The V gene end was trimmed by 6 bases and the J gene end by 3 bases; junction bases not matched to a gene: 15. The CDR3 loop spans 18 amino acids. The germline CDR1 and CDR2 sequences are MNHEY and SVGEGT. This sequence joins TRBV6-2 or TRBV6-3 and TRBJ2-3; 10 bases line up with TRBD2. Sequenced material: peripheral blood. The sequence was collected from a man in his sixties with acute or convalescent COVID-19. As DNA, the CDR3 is TGTGCCAGCAGCACGGGGGCTAGCGGGGGCCCCACGACAGATACGCAGTATTTT. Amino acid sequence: CASSTGASGGPTTDTQYF.